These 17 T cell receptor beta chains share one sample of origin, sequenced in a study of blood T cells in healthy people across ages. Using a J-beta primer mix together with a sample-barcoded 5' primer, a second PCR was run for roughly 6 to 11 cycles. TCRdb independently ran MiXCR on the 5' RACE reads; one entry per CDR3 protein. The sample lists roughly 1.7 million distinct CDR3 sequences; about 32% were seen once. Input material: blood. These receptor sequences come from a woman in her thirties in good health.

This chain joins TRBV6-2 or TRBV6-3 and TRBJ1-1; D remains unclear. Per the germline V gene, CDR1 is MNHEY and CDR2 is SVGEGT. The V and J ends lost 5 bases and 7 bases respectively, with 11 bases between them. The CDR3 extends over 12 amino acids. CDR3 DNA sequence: TGTGCCAGCAGTCCCCCGGCCGTTGAAGCTTTCTTT. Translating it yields CASSPPAVEAFF.

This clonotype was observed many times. The CDR3 reads CASSQVQTSGGRTDTQYF. The CDR3 DNA is TGCGCCAGCAGCCAAGTCCAAACTAGCGGGGGGCGCACAGATACGCAGTATTTT. The V gene is TRBV4-1, the J gene TRBJ2-3; 12 bases are shared with TRBD2. The germline CDR1 and CDR2 sequences are MGHRA and YSYEKL. V shed 1 base, J shed 1 base, and the junction held 6 bases outside the gene matches. CDR3 length equals 18 residues.

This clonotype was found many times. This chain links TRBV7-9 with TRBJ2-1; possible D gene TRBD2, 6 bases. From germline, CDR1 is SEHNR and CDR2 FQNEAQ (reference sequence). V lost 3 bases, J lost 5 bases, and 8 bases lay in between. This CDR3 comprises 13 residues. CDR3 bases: TGTGCCAGCAGCTTTAGCGGTAACAATGAGCAGTTCTTC. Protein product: CASSFSGNNEQFF.

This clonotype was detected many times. CDR3 loop: CASSLPNSPLHF. DNA of the CDR3: TGTGCCAGCAGTTTACCCAATTCACCCCTCCACTTT. This chain connects TRBV7-2 to TRBJ1-6; D uncertain. The CDR3 runs to 12 residues. Germline-derived CDR1 and CDR2 are SGHTA and FQGNSA. Trimming shortened V by 6 bases and J by 7 bases, and 7 bases separated the two germline ends.

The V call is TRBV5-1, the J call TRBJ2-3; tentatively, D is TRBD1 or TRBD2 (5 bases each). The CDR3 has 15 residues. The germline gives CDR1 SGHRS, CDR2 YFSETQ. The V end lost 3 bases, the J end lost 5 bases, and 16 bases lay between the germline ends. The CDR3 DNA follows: TGCGCCAGCAGCTCAGGGACCCACGCGGGAGATACGCAGTATTTT. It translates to CASSSGTHAGDTQYF.

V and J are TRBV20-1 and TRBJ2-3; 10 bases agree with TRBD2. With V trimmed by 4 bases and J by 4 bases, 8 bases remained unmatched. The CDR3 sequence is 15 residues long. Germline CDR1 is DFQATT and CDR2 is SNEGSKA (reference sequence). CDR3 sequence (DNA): TGCAGTGCTAACCCAGCGGGGGGGCCCCCAGATACGCAGTATTTT. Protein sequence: CSANPAGGPPDTQYF.

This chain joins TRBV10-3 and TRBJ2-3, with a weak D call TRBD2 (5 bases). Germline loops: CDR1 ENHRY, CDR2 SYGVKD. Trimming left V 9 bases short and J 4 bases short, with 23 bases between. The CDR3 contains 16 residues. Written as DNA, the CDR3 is TGTGCCATTAGCCGAGACGCGGGCCCTCGGGCAGATACGCAGTATTTT. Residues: CAISRDAGPRADTQYF.

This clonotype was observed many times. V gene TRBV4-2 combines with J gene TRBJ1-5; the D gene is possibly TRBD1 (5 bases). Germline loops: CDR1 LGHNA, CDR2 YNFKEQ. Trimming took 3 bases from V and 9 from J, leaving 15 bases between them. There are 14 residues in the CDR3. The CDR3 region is CASSQGGGGLPQHF. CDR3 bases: TGTGCCAGCAGCCAGGGGGGAGGAGGGTTGCCCCAGCATTTT.

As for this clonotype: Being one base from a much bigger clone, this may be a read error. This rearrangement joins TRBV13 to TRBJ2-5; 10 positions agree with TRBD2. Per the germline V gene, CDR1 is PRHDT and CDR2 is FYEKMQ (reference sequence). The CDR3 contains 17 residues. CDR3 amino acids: CAGSLDRTSGGGETQYF. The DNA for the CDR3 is TGTGCCGGCAGCTTAGATCGGACTAGCGGCGGAGGAGAGACCCAGTACTTC.

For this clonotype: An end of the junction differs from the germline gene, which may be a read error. The CDR3 region has the DNA TGCAGTGCTAGTCCCCCTAGCGGGAGGGCCATGGAGACCCGGTACTTC. Translated: CSASPPSGRAMETRYF. The rearrangement uses TRBV20-1 and TRBJ2-5; 12 bases fit TRBD2. The CDR3 consists of 16 residues. Germline V gives CDR1 DFQATT, CDR2 SNEGSKA (reference sequence).

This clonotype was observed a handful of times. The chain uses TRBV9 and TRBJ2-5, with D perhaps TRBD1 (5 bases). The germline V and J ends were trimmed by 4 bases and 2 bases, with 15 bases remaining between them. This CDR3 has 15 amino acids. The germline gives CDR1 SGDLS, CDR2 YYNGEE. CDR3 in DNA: TGTGCCAGCAGCAATCAAGGGTCAGGGCAAGAGACCCAGTACTTC. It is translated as CASSNQGSGQETQYF.

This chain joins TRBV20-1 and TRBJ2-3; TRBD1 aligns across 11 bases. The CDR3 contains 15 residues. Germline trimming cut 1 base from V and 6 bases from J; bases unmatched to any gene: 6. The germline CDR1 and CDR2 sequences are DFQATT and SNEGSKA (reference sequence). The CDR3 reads CSARAPDRGLDTQYF. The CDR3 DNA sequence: TGCAGTGCTAGAGCCCCGGACAGGGGGCTTGATACGCAGTATTTT.

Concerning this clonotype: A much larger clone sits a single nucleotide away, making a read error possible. In DNA form, the CDR3 reads TGCGCCAGCAGCCAAGCGGAAAACGGAGGTGAGCAGTACTTC. It translates to CASSQAENGGEQYF. The chain combines TRBV4-1 with TRBJ2-5, with D possibly TRBD2 on 5 matching bases. Germline assignment: CDR1 MGHRA and CDR2 YSYEKL. With 1 base removed from V and 11 bases from J, the gap between germline ends came to 17 bases. The CDR3 extends over 14 amino acids.

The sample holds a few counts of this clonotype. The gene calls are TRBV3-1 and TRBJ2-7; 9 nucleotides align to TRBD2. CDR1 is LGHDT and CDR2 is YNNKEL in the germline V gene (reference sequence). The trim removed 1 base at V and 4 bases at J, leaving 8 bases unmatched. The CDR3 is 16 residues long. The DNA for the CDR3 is TGTGCCAGCAGCCAAGCGGTCGGCGGGGGGGCGTACGAGCAGTACTTC. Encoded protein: CASSQAVGGGAYEQYF.

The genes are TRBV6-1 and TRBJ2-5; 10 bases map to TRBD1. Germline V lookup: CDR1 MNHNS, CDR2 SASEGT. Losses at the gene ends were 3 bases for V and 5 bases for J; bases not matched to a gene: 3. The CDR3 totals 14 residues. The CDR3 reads CASSDRTGGETQYF. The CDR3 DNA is TGTGCCAGCAGTGACCGGACAGGGGGGGAGACCCAGTACTTC.

The CDR3 DNA follows: TGTGCCAGCAGCTTAGTGGGTAGCGGGCGCTCCTACAATGAGCAGTTCTTC. The encoded protein is CASSLVGSGRSYNEQFF. The J gene is TRBJ2-1, the V gene TRBV7-9, with TRBD2 matching 7 bases. Germline V CDR1 and CDR2: SEHNR, FQNEAQ (reference sequence). V shed 1 base, J shed 0 bases, and the junction held 6 bases outside the gene matches. This CDR3 has 17 amino acids.

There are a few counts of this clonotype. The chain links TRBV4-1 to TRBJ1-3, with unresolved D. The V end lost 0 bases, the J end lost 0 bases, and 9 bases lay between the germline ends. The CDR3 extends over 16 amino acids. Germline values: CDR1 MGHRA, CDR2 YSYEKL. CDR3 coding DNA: TGCGCCAGCAGCCAAGATAGGAAATTCTCTGGAAACACCATATATTTT. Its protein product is CASSQDRKFSGNTIYF.